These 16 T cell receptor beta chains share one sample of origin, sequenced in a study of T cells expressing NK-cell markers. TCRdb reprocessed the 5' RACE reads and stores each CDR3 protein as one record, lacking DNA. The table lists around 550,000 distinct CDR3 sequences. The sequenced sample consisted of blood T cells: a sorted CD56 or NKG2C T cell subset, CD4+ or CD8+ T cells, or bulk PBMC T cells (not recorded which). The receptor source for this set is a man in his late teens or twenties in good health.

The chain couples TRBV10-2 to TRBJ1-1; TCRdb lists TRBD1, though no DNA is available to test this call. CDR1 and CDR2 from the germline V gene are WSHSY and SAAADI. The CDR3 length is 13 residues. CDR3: CASLDREVTEAFF.

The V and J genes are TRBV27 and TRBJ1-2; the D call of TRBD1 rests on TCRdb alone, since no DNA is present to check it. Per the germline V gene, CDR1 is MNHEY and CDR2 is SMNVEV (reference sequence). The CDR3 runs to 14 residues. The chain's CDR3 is CASSSTTGVGGYTF.

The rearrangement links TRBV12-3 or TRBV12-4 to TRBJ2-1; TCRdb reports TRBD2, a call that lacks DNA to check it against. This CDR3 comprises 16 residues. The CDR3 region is CASSLTKGGRLNEQFF.

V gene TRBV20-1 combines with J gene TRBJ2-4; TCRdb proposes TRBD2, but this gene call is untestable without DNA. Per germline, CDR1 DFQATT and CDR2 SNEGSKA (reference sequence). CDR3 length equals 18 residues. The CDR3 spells CSARGGTSGVLAKNIQYF.

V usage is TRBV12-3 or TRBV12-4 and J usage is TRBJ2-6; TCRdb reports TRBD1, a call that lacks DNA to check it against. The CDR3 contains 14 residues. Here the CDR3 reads CASSPRGGANVLTF.

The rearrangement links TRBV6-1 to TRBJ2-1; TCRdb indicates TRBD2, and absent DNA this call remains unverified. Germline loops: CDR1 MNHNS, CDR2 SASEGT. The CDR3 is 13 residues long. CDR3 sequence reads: CASTGLAPNEQFF.

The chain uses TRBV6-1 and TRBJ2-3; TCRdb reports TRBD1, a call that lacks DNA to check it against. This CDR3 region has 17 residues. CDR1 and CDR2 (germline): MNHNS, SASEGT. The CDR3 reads CASSGPTGGSSTDTQYF.

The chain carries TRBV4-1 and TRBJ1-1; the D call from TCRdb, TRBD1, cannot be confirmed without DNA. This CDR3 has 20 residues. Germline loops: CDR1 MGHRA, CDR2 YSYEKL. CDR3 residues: CASSQDQRGHNPFMNTEAFF.

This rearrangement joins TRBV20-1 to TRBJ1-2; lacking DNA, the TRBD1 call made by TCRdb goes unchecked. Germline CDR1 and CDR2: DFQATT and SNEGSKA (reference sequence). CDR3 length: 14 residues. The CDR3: CSARARGTNYGYTF.

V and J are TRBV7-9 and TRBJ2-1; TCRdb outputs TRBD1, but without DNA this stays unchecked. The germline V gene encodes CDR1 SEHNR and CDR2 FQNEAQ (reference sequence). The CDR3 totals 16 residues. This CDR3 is CASSRMSDPEYNEQFF.

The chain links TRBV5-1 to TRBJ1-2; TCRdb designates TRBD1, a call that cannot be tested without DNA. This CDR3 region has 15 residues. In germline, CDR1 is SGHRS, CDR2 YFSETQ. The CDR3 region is CASSLTGTGYYGYTF.

The chain's CDR3 is CASSLAVISHGYTF. The genes are TRBV12-3 or TRBV12-4 and TRBJ1-2. The CDR3 contains 14 residues.

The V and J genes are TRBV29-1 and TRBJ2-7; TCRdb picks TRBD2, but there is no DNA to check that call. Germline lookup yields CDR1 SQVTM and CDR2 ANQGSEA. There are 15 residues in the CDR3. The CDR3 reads CSVEDRLAGGHEQYF.

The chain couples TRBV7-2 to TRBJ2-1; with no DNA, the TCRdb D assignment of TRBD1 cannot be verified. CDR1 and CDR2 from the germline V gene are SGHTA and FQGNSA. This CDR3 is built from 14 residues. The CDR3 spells CASSPRQGGQKQFF.

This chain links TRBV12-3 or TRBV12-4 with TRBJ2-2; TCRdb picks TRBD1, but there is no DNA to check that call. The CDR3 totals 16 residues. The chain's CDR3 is CASSNAGTSNTGELFF.

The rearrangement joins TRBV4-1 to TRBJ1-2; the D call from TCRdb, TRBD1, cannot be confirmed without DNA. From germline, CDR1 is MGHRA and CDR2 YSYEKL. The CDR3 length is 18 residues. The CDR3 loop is CASSQAVATGTPNYGYTF.